This TCR beta chain is drawn from a study of T cell responses to AZD1222 COVID-19 vaccine (dated by TCRdb to the early 2020s). With regard to the full study: AZD1222 recipients with second doses at about 4 weeks or about 12 weeks were pooled, because spike-specific TCR depth and breadth did not differ between schedules. TCR sequencing covered over 230 trial participants: 200 to 220 given two doses of AZD1222 and 26 given two doses of MenACWY control vaccine. Trial participants were enrolled into age subgroups of 18-55, 56-69 and 70-plus years, which contained about 150, 28 and 57 TCR-sequenced participants, respectively. General conclusions and limits of the study: After two AZD1222 doses, spike-specific TCR breadth and depth were significantly higher than at day 0 and than in MenACWY recipients. Reportedly, almost half of the unique spike-specific TCRs recognized epitopes lying outside the regions that are mutated in the B.1.351 and B.1.1.7 variants. Participants were mostly white British and included more females than males, and it was suggested by the authors that clonal diversity may have been underestimated. The whole spike protein was spanned by vaccine-associated CD4 TCRs, and dominant responses were seen in regions 160-218 and 743-854. No day 14 peak-response samples were available, so repertoires were characterized only after the peak T cell response. The 56-69-year group was small, and its depth increase did not reach significance, likely because of low power. Conclusions about previously exposed vaccinees are limited, since just five or six AZD1222 recipients were seropositive for SARS-CoV-2 at baseline.

A remark on this clone: Its specific antigen is unknown. Base qualities are not provided; no much larger clone lies one nucleotide away.

This specimen's time point label, interpreted: baseline before first vaccination. Samples from vaccinated people were obtained from the UK trials COV001 and COV002, which included a single-blind randomized controlled phase 2/3 trial of AZD1222 (ChAdOx1 nCoV-19) in healthy adults. For TCRbeta chain sequencing, PBMC samples were collected from trial participants at day 0 and at day 28 after the second dose. The CDR3 regions of human TCRbeta chains were analyzed by immunosequencing. Concerning the study's data processing: TCRs in the repertoires were compared against a reference library of SARS-CoV-2-specific TCRs that had been generated with the MIRA antigen-specificity platform. Breadth meant the fraction of unique TCRs that were SARS-CoV-2-associated, whereas depth meant the fraction of total T cells that were SARS-CoV-2-associated. Using the MIRA data, each spike-specific TCR was assigned both to the spike region to which the TCR was reactive and to a CD4 or CD8 class. Log10-transformed breadth and depth values were compared by one-way ANOVA with Sidak's multiple comparisons tests. This is the immuneACCESS table as TCRdb keeps it, with only in-frame sequences that have V and J called. A part of the clones is gone; compared with another copy, unresolved V genes explain less than half, and the rest is unexplained. V and J calls and clone size are copied from that table; D and trimming were computed from the DNA. The sample has roughly 250,000 clones on record, 85% to 95% of them singletons. The leading ten clones occupy around 0.57% of the sample.

CDR1 and CDR2, per the germline V gene, are MGHRA and YSYEKL. Measured from the cysteine to the phenylalanine, the CDR3 is 16 residues long. The kept DNA is CDR3 alone, 48 bases in frame from the first base. Trimming costs V 4 bases and J 5 bases, and their ends lie 17 bases apart. The receptor was isolated from an adult in good health. The receptor chain draws on TRBV4-1 and TRBJ1-4; the D gene remains uncertain. The specimen was peripheral blood, collected on day 0 of AZD1222 vaccination. The DNA sequence follows: TGCGCCAGCAGCCTCCCTTGGAGAAGGGAGAATGAAAAACTGTTTTTT. Translated, it gives CASSLPWRRENEKLFF.